The TCR beta chain described here comes from a study of blood T cell repertoires in COVID-19. TCRdb's copy holds only in-frame clones and misses some; the assay was immunoSEQ multiplex PCR. Among hundreds of thousands of clones listed, 70% to 90% were seen once. Participants were aged about 18 to 100 years from about two dozen US areas. Cohort 3 donors counted as recovered after two negative PCRs, clearance, or resolved symptoms. V gave up 2 bases and J gave up 4 bases; unmatched junction bases: 3. Germline V gene sequence: CDR1 MNHEY, CDR2 SVGAGI. The CDR3 runs to 14 residues. On this clone itself: The sample has other DNA sequences that encode this CDR3 too.

Sequenced material: PBMCs or T cells enriched from blood (not recorded which). V is TRBV6-5 and J is TRBJ2-7; 9 nucleotides agree with TRBD1. The sequence was obtained from a man aged 35-49 years who had recovered from COVID-19. The CDR3: CASSYGTGFYEQYF. The CDR3 region has the DNA TGTGCCAGCAGTTACGGGACAGGGTTTTACGAGCAGTACTTC.